This T cell receptor (beta chain) was found in a study of human T cells and chemical hapten exposure. Study results and limitations: Expanded TCRs produced significantly more large CDR3 similarity clusters than controls did.

TCRdb re-called the RACE reads through MiXCR, storing one row per CDR3 protein. The sample has 180,000 or so distinct CDR3 sequences; around 15% are singletons. The CDR3 is 14 amino acids. V was clipped by 8 bases and J by 5 bases, with 18 bases between them. Germline CDR1 is MGHDK and CDR2 is SYGVNS. Time point here: patch test 1, 2 weeks after DPC sensitization. As to treatment: therapeutic diphenylcyclopropenone sensitization with weekly scalp DPC. Unfractionated whole blood yielded the extracted total RNA. Sample share makes this clonotype medium-sized. Its antigen remains unidentified. This specimen consisted of whole blood, obtained in connection with sensitization to the hapten diphenylcyclopropenone (DPC). This receptor was obtained from a woman between 25 and 40 years old with alopecia areata. Some clones in this sample may be carry-over from other donors' samples. The chain carries TRBV25-1 and TRBJ2-5; the D call may be TRBD1 or TRBD2 (5 bases each). The CDR3 nucleotides are TGTGCCAGCTCCGATGGGACGAATTGGGAGACCCAGTACTTC. It yields the protein CASSDGTNWETQYF.